A selection of T cell receptor beta chains follows, all from one sample in a study of cytomegalovirus exposure and HLA in healthy donors. Repertoires were generated with immunoSEQ multiplex PCR, while TCRdb's copy carries only in-frame clones and drops some. The sample has nearly 110,000 clones, about 75% seen once. Sequenced: PBMCs. These receptors were collected from a man aged 40-55 years in good health and CMV-seronegative. The CDR3 runs from the conserved cysteine through the conserved F or W. D genes are given only for firm matches. A clone size is listed for some rows: how often the clone was seen (once, few, many), or a class if it is expanded.

abundance: NA
d_gene: NA
j_gene: TRBJ1-5
v_gene: TRBV6-1
len: 13
CDR3nt: TGTGCCAGCTCACAGGGCCTCAATCAGCCCCAGCATTTT
CDR3aa: CASSQGLNQPQHF

abundance: NA
d_gene: NA
j_gene: TRBJ1-2
v_gene: TRBV29-1
len: 12
CDR3nt: TGCAGCGTTGATCCCCCGAACTATGGCTACACCTTC
CDR3aa: CSVDPPNYGYTF

abundance: NA
d_gene: TRBD1
j_gene: TRBJ1-2
v_gene: TRBV9
len: 17
CDR3nt: TGTGCCAGCAGAGCTATACAATTGACAGGGTGTAACTATGGCTACACCTTC
CDR3aa: CASRAIQLTGCNYGYTF

abundance: NA
d_gene: NA
j_gene: TRBJ2-7
v_gene: TRBV29-1
len: 12
CDR3nt: TGCAGCGTTGGCGGCAGGGACTACGAGCAGTACTTC
CDR3aa: CSVGGRDYEQYF

abundance: NA
d_gene: NA
j_gene: TRBJ1-5
v_gene: TRBV2
len: 14
CDR3nt: TGTGCCAGCAGGGGCGGGAATAGCAATCAGCCCCAGCATTTT
CDR3aa: CASRGGNSNQPQHF

abundance: NA
d_gene: NA
j_gene: TRBJ1-5
v_gene: TRBV5-1
len: 14
CDR3nt: TGCGCCAGCAGCCTGGACAGCCGTAATCAGCCCCAGCATTTT
CDR3aa: CASSLDSRNQPQHF

abundance: NA
d_gene: NA
j_gene: TRBJ1-6
v_gene: TRBV5-4
len: 16
CDR3nt: TGTGCCAGCAGCCGGGGTGAAAGCTCCTATAATTCACCCCTCCACTTT
CDR3aa: CASSRGESSYNSPLHF

abundance: NA
d_gene: TRBD1
j_gene: TRBJ1-6
v_gene: TRBV6-1
len: 14
CDR3nt: TGTGCCAGCAGCCGGGACAGGCTTAATTCACCCCTCCACTTT
CDR3aa: CASSRDRLNSPLHF

abundance: NA
d_gene: TRBD2
j_gene: TRBJ2-7
v_gene: TRBV5-1
len: 15
CDR3nt: TGCGCCAGCAGCTTGGTGGCCGGACTAGCCTACGAGCAGTACTTC
CDR3aa: CASSLVAGLAYEQYF

abundance: NA
d_gene: NA
j_gene: TRBJ2-7
v_gene: TRBV6-1
len: 16
CDR3nt: TGTGCCAGCAGTGAAGAATCGGAGGGGTTCGCCTACGAGCAGTACTTC
CDR3aa: CASSEESEGFAYEQYF

abundance: NA
d_gene: NA
j_gene: TRBJ2-7
v_gene: TRBV5-1
len: 10
CDR3nt: TGCGCCAGAAGACCTACGGGGCAGTACTTC
CDR3aa: CARRPTGQYF

abundance: NA
d_gene: TRBD1
j_gene: TRBJ2-2
v_gene: TRBV5-1
len: 15
CDR3nt: TGCGCCAGCAGACCAAGGACAGGGGCAACCGGGGAGCTGTTTTTT
CDR3aa: CASRPRTGATGELFF

abundance: NA
d_gene: NA
j_gene: TRBJ1-3
v_gene: TRBV7-8
len: 14
CDR3nt: TGTGCCAGCAGCCCACAGGGTTCTGGAAACACCATATATTTT
CDR3aa: CASSPQGSGNTIYF

abundance: NA
d_gene: NA
j_gene: TRBJ1-2
v_gene: TRBV5-1
len: 14
CDR3nt: TGCGCCAGCAGCTTGGGAGGAGGGAACTATGGCTACACCTTC
CDR3aa: CASSLGGGNYGYTF

abundance: NA
d_gene: TRBD1
j_gene: TRBJ2-2
v_gene: TRBV5-5
len: 14
CDR3nt: TGTGCCAGCGGGGGGACAGGGTTGTCCGGGGAGCTGTTTTTT
CDR3aa: CASGGTGLSGELFF

abundance: NA
d_gene: NA
j_gene: TRBJ2-7
v_gene: TRBV6-5
len: 16
CDR3nt: TGTGCCAGCAGTTACTCGAGAAGTCGGCAGGGGAACGAGCAGTACTTC
CDR3aa: CASSYSRSRQGNEQYF

abundance: NA
d_gene: TRBD1
j_gene: TRBJ1-6
v_gene: TRBV5-1
len: 15
CDR3nt: TGCGCCAGCAGCTTGAGGACAGGGTCTAATTCACCCCTCCACTTT
CDR3aa: CASSLRTGSNSPLHF

abundance: few
d_gene: NA
j_gene: TRBJ2-1
v_gene: TRBV5-6
len: 16
CDR3nt: TGTGCCAGCAGCCGAGACACGGGACTGATGTACAATGAGCAGTTCTTC
CDR3aa: CASSRDTGLMYNEQFF

abundance: NA
d_gene: NA
j_gene: TRBJ2-5
v_gene: TRBV5-6
len: 13
CDR3nt: TGTGCCAGCAGCTTGTTACTGCAAGAGACCCAGTACTTC
CDR3aa: CASSLLLQETQYF

abundance: NA
d_gene: TRBD1
j_gene: TRBJ2-3
v_gene: TRBV2
len: 15
CDR3nt: TGTGCCAGCAGTGGGGACAGGGTACGGACAGATACGCAGTATTTT
CDR3aa: CASSGDRVRTDTQYF

abundance: NA
d_gene: NA
j_gene: TRBJ1-1
v_gene: TRBV11-3
len: 13
CDR3nt: TGTGCCAGCAGCTTAGACGGGAACACTGAAGCTTTCTTT
CDR3aa: CASSLDGNTEAFF

abundance: NA
d_gene: TRBD2
j_gene: TRBJ2-7
v_gene: TRBV4-1
len: 16
CDR3nt: TGCGCCAGCAGCCATCTCCCAGCGGGGTATCAGGACGAGCAGTACTTC
CDR3aa: CASSHLPAGYQDEQYF

abundance: NA
d_gene: TRBD1
j_gene: TRBJ1-2
v_gene: TRBV5-1
len: 17
CDR3nt: TGCGCCAGCAGCGCACAGGCCGGGACAGCCACCTCCTATGGCTACACCTTC
CDR3aa: CASSAQAGTATSYGYTF

abundance: NA
d_gene: NA
j_gene: TRBJ1-4
v_gene: TRBV27
len: 13
CDR3nt: TGTGCCAGCGGTGTGCGGAGTAATGAAAAACTGTTTTTT
CDR3aa: CASGVRSNEKLFF

abundance: NA
d_gene: NA
j_gene: TRBJ1-1
v_gene: TRBV5-6
len: 14
CDR3nt: TGTGCCAGCAGTTTTGCGGGGGGCAACACTGAAGCTTTCTTT
CDR3aa: CASSFAGGNTEAFF

abundance: NA
d_gene: NA
j_gene: TRBJ2-5
v_gene: TRBV7-7
len: 14
CDR3nt: TGTGCCAGCAGCCCAGGGTTAGGTGCAGAGACCCAGTACTTC
CDR3aa: CASSPGLGAETQYF

abundance: NA
d_gene: TRBD1
j_gene: TRBJ1-2
v_gene: TRBV6-6
len: 15
CDR3nt: TGTGCCAGCAGGCTCGCCCAGGGGGTACAGGTTGGCTACACCTTC
CDR3aa: CASRLAQGVQVGYTF

abundance: NA
d_gene: NA
j_gene: TRBJ2-3
v_gene: TRBV18
len: 12
CDR3nt: TGTGCCAGCTCACCCCAGATGGATACGCAGTATTTT
CDR3aa: CASSPQMDTQYF

abundance: few
d_gene: TRBD1
j_gene: TRBJ1-2
v_gene: TRBV7-9
len: 15
CDR3nt: TGTGCCAGCAGCTTATCCGGGACAGGGGCCTTTGGCTACACCTTC
CDR3aa: CASSLSGTGAFGYTF

abundance: few
d_gene: NA
j_gene: TRBJ2-7
v_gene: TRBV6-1
len: 16
CDR3nt: TGTGCCAGCAGTGAAGCGGGCTACAGTAGCTCCTACGAGCAGTACTTC
CDR3aa: CASSEAGYSSSYEQYF

abundance: NA
d_gene: NA
j_gene: TRBJ1-1
v_gene: TRBV6-5
len: 15
CDR3nt: TGTGCCAGCAGGACAGGATCGTTGTGGAGCACTGAAGCTTTCTTT
CDR3aa: CASRTGSLWSTEAFF

abundance: few
d_gene: NA
j_gene: TRBJ1-4
v_gene: TRBV6-5
len: 13
CDR3nt: TGTGCCAGCAGTTTACGGGGAGGTGAAAAACTGTTTTTT
CDR3aa: CASSLRGGEKLFF

abundance: NA
d_gene: NA
j_gene: TRBJ2-7
v_gene: TRBV27
len: 17
CDR3nt: TGTGCCAGCAGTTTACGGGGGCCCTACAGGGGATCCTACGAGCAGTACTTC
CDR3aa: CASSLRGPYRGSYEQYF

abundance: NA
d_gene: TRBD1
j_gene: TRBJ1-1
v_gene: TRBV7-2
len: 14
CDR3nt: TGTGCCAGCAGCTTGACAGGGACGACCACTGAAGCTTTCTTT
CDR3aa: CASSLTGTTTEAFF

abundance: NA
d_gene: TRBD1
j_gene: TRBJ1-1
v_gene: TRBV19
len: 15
CDR3nt: TGTGCCAGTAGTACGACAGGGGAAGTGGGCACTGAAGCTTTCTTT
CDR3aa: CASSTTGEVGTEAFF

abundance: NA
d_gene: NA
j_gene: TRBJ2-7
v_gene: TRBV21-1
len: 15
CDR3nt: TGTGCCAGCAGCAAAGACGCGGGGGGTGCCTACGAGCAGTACTTC
CDR3aa: CASSKDAGGAYEQYF

abundance: NA
d_gene: NA
j_gene: TRBJ2-5
v_gene: TRBV25-1
len: 13
CDR3nt: TGTGCCAGCAGGGGTCAGGGGTGGGAGACCCAGTACTTC
CDR3aa: CASRGQGWETQYF

abundance: few
d_gene: NA
j_gene: TRBJ2-6
v_gene: TRBV21-1
len: 18
CDR3nt: TGTGCCAGCAGCAATGCCATCCGCGGAGGGGCTGGGGCCAACGTCCTGACTTTC
CDR3aa: CASSNAIRGGAGANVLTF

abundance: NA
d_gene: TRBD1
j_gene: TRBJ2-3
v_gene: TRBV6-5
len: 15
CDR3nt: TGTGCCAGCAGGGACCGGGACAGGTTCACAGATACGCAGTATTTT
CDR3aa: CASRDRDRFTDTQYF

abundance: NA
d_gene: NA
j_gene: TRBJ2-5
v_gene: TRBV5-1
len: 13
CDR3nt: TGCGCCAGCAGCGTCACAGGAGCCGAGACCCAGTACTTC
CDR3aa: CASSVTGAETQYF

abundance: NA
d_gene: TRBD2
j_gene: TRBJ2-3
v_gene: TRBV7-2
len: 15
CDR3nt: TGTGCCAGCAGCCGAGCGGGGGCAACGAGGGATACGCAGTATTTT
CDR3aa: CASSRAGATRDTQYF

abundance: NA
d_gene: NA
j_gene: TRBJ1-3
v_gene: TRBV6-4
len: 14
CDR3nt: TGTGCCAGCAGCACCGACAGAGCTGGAAACACCATATATTTT
CDR3aa: CASSTDRAGNTIYF

abundance: once
d_gene: TRBD1
j_gene: TRBJ1-5
v_gene: TRBV15
len: 15
CDR3nt: TGTGCCACCGAGCGAGACAGGGATAGCAATCAGCCCCAGCATTTT
CDR3aa: CATERDRDSNQPQHF

abundance: NA
d_gene: TRBD2
j_gene: TRBJ2-5
v_gene: TRBV10-3
len: 14
CDR3nt: TGTGCCATCAGTGCGGCGGGGGGAGGGGAGACCCAGTACTTC
CDR3aa: CAISAAGGGETQYF

abundance: NA
d_gene: NA
j_gene: TRBJ2-7
v_gene: TRBV2
len: 13
CDR3nt: TGTGCCAGCTCTCAGGGTCGCTCCTACGAGCAGTACTTC
CDR3aa: CASSQGRSYEQYF

abundance: NA
d_gene: TRBD1
j_gene: TRBJ1-3
v_gene: TRBV7-8
len: 18
CDR3nt: TGTGCCAGCAGCCCACTATTCGCAGGGGGCGCCTCTGGAAACACCATATATTTT
CDR3aa: CASSPLFAGGASGNTIYF

abundance: NA
d_gene: TRBD1
j_gene: TRBJ2-1
v_gene: TRBV11-2
len: 17
CDR3nt: TGTGCCAGCAGCCCTAAATTTTCAGGGGGCAGGGACCGTGAGCAGTTCTTC
CDR3aa: CASSPKFSGGRDREQFF

abundance: NA
d_gene: TRBD1
j_gene: TRBJ2-7
v_gene: TRBV5-1
len: 14
CDR3nt: TGCGCCAGCAACGCGGGACAGGGGGAGGGGGAGCAGTACTTC
CDR3aa: CASNAGQGEGEQYF

abundance: NA
d_gene: NA
j_gene: TRBJ1-1
v_gene: TRBV10-1
len: 13
CDR3nt: TGCGCCAGCAGATTAAACATGAACACTGAAGCTTTCTTT
CDR3aa: CASRLNMNTEAFF

abundance: few
d_gene: TRBD1
j_gene: TRBJ2-6
v_gene: TRBV18
len: 18
CDR3nt: TGTGCCAGCTCACCACGAACAGGGGTTAGGTCTGGGGCCAACGTCCTGACTTTC
CDR3aa: CASSPRTGVRSGANVLTF

abundance: NA
d_gene: TRBD2
j_gene: TRBJ2-5
v_gene: TRBV2
len: 17
CDR3nt: TGTGCCAGCAGTGAAGCGCAACTAGCGGGGGGACCAGAGACCCAGTACTTC
CDR3aa: CASSEAQLAGGPETQYF

abundance: NA
d_gene: NA
j_gene: TRBJ1-6
v_gene: TRBV5-1
len: 14
CDR3nt: TGCGCCAGCAGCTTGGCCGCCAGCGACTCACCCCTCCACTTT
CDR3aa: CASSLAASDSPLHF

abundance: NA
d_gene: NA
j_gene: TRBJ1-4
v_gene: TRBV5-1
len: 15
CDR3nt: TGCGCCAGCAGCATTGGTCGAGCAACTAATGAAAAACTGTTTTTT
CDR3aa: CASSIGRATNEKLFF

abundance: NA
d_gene: NA
j_gene: TRBJ2-7
v_gene: TRBV7-9
len: 16
CDR3nt: TGTGCCAGCAGCTTGTACAGCCCAAAACCCTCCTACGAGCAGTACTTC
CDR3aa: CASSLYSPKPSYEQYF

abundance: NA
d_gene: TRBD2
j_gene: TRBJ2-5
v_gene: TRBV7-9
len: 16
CDR3nt: TGTGCCAGCAGCTTAATTTTGCCTAGCGGTGAAGAGACCCAGTACTTC
CDR3aa: CASSLILPSGEETQYF

abundance: NA
d_gene: TRBD2
j_gene: TRBJ2-7
v_gene: TRBV5-1
len: 12
CDR3nt: TGCGCCAGCAGCCGACTAGCGGGGGAGCAGTACTTC
CDR3aa: CASSRLAGEQYF

abundance: NA
d_gene: NA
j_gene: TRBJ1-1
v_gene: TRBV5-1
len: 13
CDR3nt: TGCGCCAGCAGCTTGGGGCGGGGGACTGAAGCTTTCTTT
CDR3aa: CASSLGRGTEAFF

abundance: NA
d_gene: TRBD1
j_gene: TRBJ1-6
v_gene: TRBV19
len: 15
CDR3nt: TGTGCCAGTAAAGACACAGGGGGCACGAATTCACCCCTCCACTTT
CDR3aa: CASKDTGGTNSPLHF

abundance: NA
d_gene: TRBD1
j_gene: TRBJ2-3
v_gene: TRBV25-1
len: 15
CDR3nt: TGTGCCAGCAGTGAAAGGGACAGGGCGGCAGATACGCAGTATTTT
CDR3aa: CASSERDRAADTQYF

abundance: NA
d_gene: TRBD2
j_gene: TRBJ2-3
v_gene: TRBV15
len: 16
CDR3nt: TGTGCCACCAGCAGAGATTCTGCGGGGGGGGGAGATACGCAGTATTTT
CDR3aa: CATSRDSAGGGDTQYF